The TCR beta chain described here comes from a study of blood T cell repertoires in COVID-19. Participants' own reports of clinical history determined their cohort assignment. TCRdb's copy holds only in-frame clones and misses some; the assay was immunoSEQ multiplex PCR. The profile covers hundreds of thousands of clones, with 70% to 90% appearing a single time and about 2% taken by the ten largest. The CDR3 loop spans 12 amino acids. V lost 0 bases to trimming and J lost 10 bases, with 6 bases between them. Germline V gene lookup returns CDR1 KGHDR and CDR2 SFDVKD. The sequence derives from a woman aged 18 to 35 with acute COVID-19. The source material was PBMCs or T cells enriched from blood (not recorded which). The chain employs TRBV24-1 and TRBJ2-1; no definite D call. CDR3 protein: CATSDLKSEQFF. The CDR3 region has the DNA TGTGCCACCAGTGATTTGAAAAGCGAGCAGTTCTTC.